The present T cell receptor (beta chain) was sequenced within a study of OX40 agonist ivuxolimab in advanced cancers. Method: immunoSEQ multiplex PCR; TCRdb's copy keeps in-frame clones and lacks some. Here the sample spans approximately 34,000 clones, around 81% being singletons. This receptor was obtained from an adult with an advanced solid tumor such as melanoma, head and neck, liver or kidney cancer. Sequences were derived from CD4+ or CD8+ T cells sorted from blood, sampled in a trial of the OX40 agonist ivuxolimab.

CDR3 protein: CASSEVANQPQHF. CDR3 bases: TGCGCCAGCAGTGAGGTCGCGAACCAGCCCCAGCATTTT. The chain uses TRBV10-2 and TRBJ1-5; D not certain. Trimming removed 2 bases at V and 7 bases at J, with 9 bases between. CDR1 WSHSY and CDR2 SAAADI come from the germline V gene. CDR3 length equals 13 residues.